The clone carrying this T cell receptor beta chain turned up a few times. Its antigen remains unidentified. These data originate in a study of T cells after yellow fever vaccination. Regarding the study as a whole: Most primary-vaccination clones recurred post-booster (roughly 96% CD4, around 90% CD8).

TCRdb reanalysed the 5' RACE reads using MiXCR and keeps one entry per CDR3 protein. The table lists hundreds of thousands of distinct CDR3 sequences, around a sixth of them singletons. Looked up from germline, CDR1 is KGHSH and CDR2 is LQKENI. The V and J ends lost 3 bases and 5 bases respectively, with 7 bases between them. The CDR3 runs 12 residues. This receptor was taken from a man aged 18 to 29 who received the YFV17D yellow fever vaccine. The chain recombines TRBV18 with TRBJ1-1, with D hard to call. The sample here was PBMCs, taken before the yellow fever booster vaccination. The CDR3: CASSPWTTEAFF. The CDR3 DNA reads TGTGCCAGCTCACCTTGGACGACTGAAGCTTTCTTT.